These T cell receptor beta chains were read from a single sample in a study of OX40 agonist ivuxolimab in advanced cancers. Generated by immunoSEQ multiplex PCR, the TCRdb table keeps only in-frame clones and is missing some. The sample contains 65,000 to 80,000 clones, more than 75% of which appear only once. Material: CD4+ or CD8+ T cells sorted from blood, obtained in a trial of the OX40 agonist ivuxolimab. The origin of the receptors is an adult with an advanced solid tumor such as melanoma, head and neck, liver or kidney cancer. Both conserved end residues are part of each CDR3. A D gene is named only where the DNA matches it firmly. The size field is filled for only some rows; it gives once, few, many or a size class.

D gene: .; clone size: .; J gene: TRBJ1-2; V gene: TRBV6-6; CDR3 DNA: TGTGCCAGCAGCAACGCGAGACCCGTTTCTAACTATGGCTACACCTTC; CDR3 protein: CASSNARPVSNYGYTF
D gene: .; clone size: .; J gene: TRBJ1-5; V gene: TRBV4-1; CDR3 DNA: TGCGCCAGCAGCCAAGTACCCAGGAGGTTTAGCAATCAGCCCCAGCATTTT; CDR3 protein: CASSQVPRRFSNQPQHF
D gene: TRBD1; clone size: .; J gene: TRBJ2-1; V gene: TRBV10-3; CDR3 DNA: TGTGCCATGCGACAGGGTGAAGGCAATGAGCAGTTCTTC; CDR3 protein: CAMRQGEGNEQFF
D gene: .; clone size: .; J gene: TRBJ2-1; V gene: TRBV19; CDR3 DNA: TGTGCCAGTAGTATAGTCCGCGGACAGAGCTCCTACAATGAGCAGTTCTTC; CDR3 protein: CASSIVRGQSSYNEQFF
D gene: TRBD1; clone size: once; J gene: TRBJ1-1; V gene: TRBV4-2; CDR3 DNA: TGTGCCAGCAGCCAGGTCTTACAGGGGGGGAACACTGAAGCTTTCTTT; CDR3 protein: CASSQVLQGGNTEAFF
D gene: TRBD2; clone size: .; J gene: TRBJ2-5; V gene: TRBV10-3; CDR3 DNA: TGTGCCATCAAGCGAGGCGGGGGGGCCGGGGAGACCCAGTACTTC; CDR3 protein: CAIKRGGGAGETQYF
D gene: .; clone size: .; J gene: TRBJ2-5; V gene: TRBV2; CDR3 DNA: TGTGCCAGCGGAAACACAGGGAGCGGCGAGACCCAGTACTTC; CDR3 protein: CASGNTGSGETQYF
D gene: .; clone size: .; J gene: TRBJ1-6; V gene: TRBV6-5; CDR3 DNA: TGTGCCAGCAGTTTCCGGGACACCGAAGGGTCACCCCTCCACTTT; CDR3 protein: CASSFRDTEGSPLHF
D gene: TRBD1; clone size: .; J gene: TRBJ1-3; V gene: TRBV28; CDR3 DNA: TGTGCCAGCAGCTCATACGGACAGGGAGAAAACACCATATATTTT; CDR3 protein: CASSSYGQGENTIYF
D gene: TRBD1; clone size: .; J gene: TRBJ1-2; V gene: TRBV4-2; CDR3 DNA: TGTGCCAGCAGCCCTCAGGGACAGGGTCGGGGGTATGGCTACACCTTC; CDR3 protein: CASSPQGQGRGYGYTF
D gene: TRBD1; clone size: .; J gene: TRBJ2-3; V gene: TRBV6-5; CDR3 DNA: TGTGCCAGCAGACTCCTCCAGGGGGCTTATACGCAGTATTTT; CDR3 protein: CASRLLQGAYTQYF
D gene: .; clone size: .; J gene: TRBJ2-3; V gene: TRBV9; CDR3 DNA: TGTGCCAGCAGCGTAGGGGCAGCTGATACGCAGTATTTT; CDR3 protein: CASSVGAADTQYF
D gene: TRBD1; clone size: .; J gene: TRBJ1-6; V gene: TRBV27; CDR3 DNA: TGTGCCAGCAGTTTACAGGACAGGGCCTCCCCCCTCCACTTT; CDR3 protein: CASSLQDRASPLHF
D gene: .; clone size: .; J gene: TRBJ1-2; V gene: TRBV10-3; CDR3 DNA: TGTGCCATCAGCGGGTTTGAGGAGGGCTATGGCTACACCTTC; CDR3 protein: CAISGFEEGYGYTF
D gene: .; clone size: few; J gene: TRBJ1-2; V gene: TRBV7-9; CDR3 DNA: TGTGCCAGCAGCCGGCTCGGGAGGTATGGCTACACCTTC; CDR3 protein: CASSRLGRYGYTF
D gene: .; clone size: once; J gene: TRBJ2-1; V gene: TRBV10-1; CDR3 DNA: TGCGCCAGCCCTCCCCGAAGCTCCTACAATGAGCAGTTCTTC; CDR3 protein: CASPPRSSYNEQFF
D gene: TRBD1; clone size: .; J gene: TRBJ2-7; V gene: TRBV28; CDR3 DNA: TGTGCCAGCAGCAAGACAGGGGCCCTCTACGAGCAGTACTTC; CDR3 protein: CASSKTGALYEQYF
D gene: TRBD2; clone size: few; J gene: TRBJ2-4; V gene: TRBV5-1; CDR3 DNA: TGCGCCAGCAGCTTGGGGGGGACTAGAGGCATTCAGTACTTC; CDR3 protein: CASSLGGTRGIQYF
D gene: TRBD1; clone size: .; J gene: TRBJ1-5; V gene: TRBV19; CDR3 DNA: TGTGCCACTGACAGGGGCCGTTATAGCAATCAGCCCCAGCATTTT; CDR3 protein: CATDRGRYSNQPQHF
D gene: TRBD2; clone size: .; J gene: TRBJ2-1; V gene: TRBV6-4; CDR3 DNA: TGTGCCAGCAGTGAGGTCGGGGGGGCTGGAGGGGAGCAGTTCTTC; CDR3 protein: CASSEVGGAGGEQFF
D gene: .; clone size: .; J gene: TRBJ1-4; V gene: TRBV2; CDR3 DNA: TGTGCCACGCAGGAAGGGAAAAAGGGGGGAGCTAATGAAAAACTGTTTTTT; CDR3 protein: CATQEGKKGGANEKLFF
D gene: TRBD1; clone size: .; J gene: TRBJ1-3; V gene: TRBV7-3; CDR3 DNA: TGTGCCAGCAGCCCCGGGACAGGAGGAAACACCATATATTTT; CDR3 protein: CASSPGTGGNTIYF
D gene: TRBD2; clone size: .; J gene: TRBJ2-1; V gene: TRBV15; CDR3 DNA: TGTGCCACCAGAAGGGCGGGAGCCTCCTACAATGAGCAGTTCTTC; CDR3 protein: CATRRAGASYNEQFF
D gene: TRBD1; clone size: .; J gene: TRBJ2-3; V gene: TRBV27; CDR3 DNA: TGTGCCAGCAGTCCCTGGGACAGGGGCACAGATACGCAGTATTTT; CDR3 protein: CASSPWDRGTDTQYF
D gene: TRBD1; clone size: .; J gene: TRBJ2-2; V gene: TRBV28; CDR3 DNA: TGTGCCAGCAGTATCGACAGGGTTAACACCGGGGAGCTGTTTTTT; CDR3 protein: CASSIDRVNTGELFF
D gene: .; clone size: .; J gene: TRBJ1-1; V gene: TRBV6-6; CDR3 DNA: TGTGCCAGCAGGGAGGACACTGAAGCTTTCTTT; CDR3 protein: CASREDTEAFF
D gene: TRBD2; clone size: once; J gene: TRBJ2-1; V gene: TRBV5-1; CDR3 DNA: TGCGCCAGCAGCTTGTTAGCGGGGAGCAACAATGAGCAGTTCTTC; CDR3 protein: CASSLLAGSNNEQFF
D gene: TRBD1; clone size: .; J gene: TRBJ1-6; V gene: TRBV7-2; CDR3 DNA: TGTGCCAGCAGCTTAGGCGCAGGGGGTGGTTCACCCCTCCACTTT; CDR3 protein: CASSLGAGGGSPLHF
D gene: .; clone size: .; J gene: TRBJ2-1; V gene: TRBV27; CDR3 DNA: TGTGCCAGCAGTTTATCTGTGGGCCGAAGTGAGCAGTTCTTC; CDR3 protein: CASSLSVGRSEQFF
D gene: TRBD1; clone size: once; J gene: TRBJ1-1; V gene: TRBV28; CDR3 DNA: TGTGCCAGCAGTTTCGGACAGGGGCTATTGAACACTGAAGCTTTCTTT; CDR3 protein: CASSFGQGLLNTEAFF
D gene: TRBD1; clone size: .; J gene: TRBJ2-2; V gene: TRBV19; CDR3 DNA: TGTGCCAGTAGTTCTACAGGGGAGACCGGGGAGCTGTTTTTT; CDR3 protein: CASSSTGETGELFF
D gene: .; clone size: .; J gene: TRBJ1-2; V gene: TRBV29-1; CDR3 DNA: TGCAGCGTTGAAGGTCAGAACTATGGCTACACCTTC; CDR3 protein: CSVEGQNYGYTF
D gene: TRBD2; clone size: few; J gene: TRBJ2-1; V gene: TRBV10-3; CDR3 DNA: TGTGCCATCAGCAGGACTAGCGGGAGGGCCAATCGCGTTGAGCAGTTCTTC; CDR3 protein: CAISRTSGRANRVEQFF
D gene: TRBD1; clone size: .; J gene: TRBJ1-5; V gene: TRBV27; CDR3 DNA: TGTGCCAGCGGACCGGGACAGGGGGTTAGGGCCCAGCATTTT; CDR3 protein: CASGPGQGVRAQHF
D gene: .; clone size: .; J gene: TRBJ1-4; V gene: TRBV9; CDR3 DNA: TGTGCCAGCAGCGTGGGAAATCTAGGTGAAAAACTGTTTTTT; CDR3 protein: CASSVGNLGEKLFF
D gene: .; clone size: .; J gene: TRBJ1-4; V gene: TRBV21-1; CDR3 DNA: TGTGCCAGCAGCAAAATAAGGGACAGGGACAGGACTAATGAAAAACTGTTTTTT; CDR3 protein: CASSKIRDRDRTNEKLFF
D gene: TRBD2; clone size: few; J gene: TRBJ2-3; V gene: TRBV4-1; CDR3 DNA: TGCGCCAGCAGCCAATCGGGACTAGCGAATTCCCTTACGCAGTATTTT; CDR3 protein: CASSQSGLANSLTQYF
D gene: .; clone size: .; J gene: TRBJ2-1; V gene: TRBV19; CDR3 DNA: TGTGCCAGTAGTATTGAAGGAGGGCTTTTTCATGAGCAGTTCTTC; CDR3 protein: CASSIEGGLFHEQFF
D gene: .; clone size: .; J gene: TRBJ2-1; V gene: TRBV7-9; CDR3 DNA: TGTGCCAGCAGCTTAGCGCGAGTGGGGCACGAGTTCTTC; CDR3 protein: CASSLARVGHEFF
D gene: .; clone size: .; J gene: TRBJ2-5; V gene: TRBV29-1; CDR3 DNA: TGCAGCGGGGGACTTCCTAACCAAGAGACCCAGTACTTC; CDR3 protein: CSGGLPNQETQYF
D gene: .; clone size: .; J gene: TRBJ1-1; V gene: TRBV15; CDR3 DNA: TGTGCCACCAGCTTTGACAGGTTCATGAACACTGAAGCTTTCTTT; CDR3 protein: CATSFDRFMNTEAFF
D gene: .; clone size: .; J gene: TRBJ2-2; V gene: TRBV7-3; CDR3 DNA: TGTGCCAGCAGCTTAAGGGATTCAACCGGGGAGCTGTTTTTT; CDR3 protein: CASSLRDSTGELFF